This TCR beta chain was sequenced in a study of T cell changes during pregnancy in multiple sclerosis. The CDR3 is made up of 17 amino acids. The germline CDR1 and CDR2 sequences are MNHNS and SASEGT. Losses at the gene ends were 2 bases for V and 1 base for J; bases not matched to a gene: 5. The data were produced by immunoSEQ multiplex PCR, yet TCRdb's version contains in-frame clones alone and is incomplete. This table holds roughly 39,000 clones, approximately 90% found once. This clonotype originated in a female donor in good health, enrolled as a control in a pregnancy study. The chain links TRBV6-1 to TRBJ2-1; TRBD2 matches 10 bases. The starting material was CD4+ T cells from peripheral blood mononuclear cells, obtained in the first trimester of pregnancy. The CDR3 here is CASSERSGGASYNEQFF. The CDR3 bases are TGTGCCAGCAGTGAAAGGAGCGGGGGGGCTTCCTACAATGAGCAGTTCTTC.